This TCR beta chain was found in a study of cytomegalovirus exposure and HLA in healthy donors. The PCR made use of 60 Vbeta and 13 Jbeta primers. Generated by immunoSEQ multiplex PCR, the TCRdb table keeps only in-frame clones and is missing some. The profile shows 150,000 to 200,000 clones, 68% of them singletons. CDR3 size: 16 residues. With 2 bases clipped from V and 2 bases from J, the junction kept 5 bases outside the gene matches. CDR1 and CDR2 from the germline V gene are SGDLS and YYNGEE. This chain joins TRBV9 and TRBJ2-2; 8 nucleotides line up with TRBD2. The sequenced sample consisted of PBMCs. This clonotype was obtained from a woman under 30 in good health and CMV-seropositive. The CDR3 loop is CASSVASGLNTGELFF. In nucleotides, the CDR3 is TGTGCCAGCAGCGTTGCTAGCGGGCTTAACACCGGGGAGCTGTTTTTT.